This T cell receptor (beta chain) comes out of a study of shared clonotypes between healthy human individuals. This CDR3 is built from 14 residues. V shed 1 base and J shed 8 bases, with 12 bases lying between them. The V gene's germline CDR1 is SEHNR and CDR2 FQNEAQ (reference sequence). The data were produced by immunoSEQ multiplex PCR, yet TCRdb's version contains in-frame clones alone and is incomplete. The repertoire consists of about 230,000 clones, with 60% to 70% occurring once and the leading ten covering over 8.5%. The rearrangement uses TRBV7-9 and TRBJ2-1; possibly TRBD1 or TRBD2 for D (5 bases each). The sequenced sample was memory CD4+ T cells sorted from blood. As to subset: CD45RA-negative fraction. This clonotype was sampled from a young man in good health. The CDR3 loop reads CASSLGVGTHEQFF. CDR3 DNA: TGTGCCAGCAGCTTAGGGGTGGGGACCCATGAGCAGTTCTTC. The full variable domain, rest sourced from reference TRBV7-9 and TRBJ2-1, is DTGVSQNPRHKITKRGQNVTFRCDPISEHNRLYWYRQTLGQGPEFLTYFQNEAQLEKSRLLSDRFSAERPKGSFSTLEIQRTEQGDSAMYLCASSLGVGTHEQFFGPGTRLTVL.